The source of this T cell receptor (beta chain) is a study of blood T cells in healthy people across ages. In its sample, this clonotype was seen a few times. The CDR3 spans 13 residues. With 5 bases clipped from V and 5 bases from J, the junction kept 5 bases outside the gene matches. Sample-barcoded 5' priming and a J-beta primer mix drove a second PCR of 7 to 11 cycles. TCRdb reprocessed the 5' RACE reads via MiXCR and lists one record per CDR3 protein. The sample lists hundreds of thousands of distinct CDR3 sequences; roughly 25% were seen once. The data were also submitted as part of a second study, on T cells of mothers and their children.

Sequences were obtained from blood. The receptor was isolated from a boy aged 10-17 years in good health. The chain employs TRBV12-3 or TRBV12-4 and TRBJ1-2, with 7 bases matching TRBD1. The CDR3, as DNA: TGTGCCAGCAGTACCGGGACAGTTTATGGCTACACCTTC. Protein: CASSTGTVYGYTF.